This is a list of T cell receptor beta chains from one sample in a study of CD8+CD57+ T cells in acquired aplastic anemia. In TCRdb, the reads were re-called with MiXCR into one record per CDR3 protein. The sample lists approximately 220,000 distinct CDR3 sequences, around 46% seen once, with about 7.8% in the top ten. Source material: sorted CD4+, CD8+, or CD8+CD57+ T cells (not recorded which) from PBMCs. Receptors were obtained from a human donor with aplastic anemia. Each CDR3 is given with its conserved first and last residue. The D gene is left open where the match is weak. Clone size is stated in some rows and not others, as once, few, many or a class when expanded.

CDR3nt: TGTGCCAGTAGTATAGATAGGGACATGGGCACAGATACGCAGTATTTT
CDR3aa: CASSIDRDMGTDTQYF
d_gene: NA
v_gene: TRBV19
abundance: many
j_gene: TRBJ2-3

CDR3nt: NA
CDR3aa: CASSVGPGAGGYNEQFF
d_gene: NA
v_gene: TRBV9
abundance: many
j_gene: TRBJ2-1

CDR3nt: TGTGCCAGCAGGCACTCGACTAGCGTGGACGAGCAGTACTTC
CDR3aa: CASRHSTSVDEQYF
d_gene: TRBD2
v_gene: TRBV7-9
abundance: NA
j_gene: TRBJ2-7

CDR3nt: TGTGCCAGCAGCCAGACCGGACTAGCCTCCTACAATGAGCAGTTCTTC
CDR3aa: CASSQTGLASYNEQFF
d_gene: TRBD2
v_gene: TRBV27
abundance: few
j_gene: TRBJ2-1

CDR3nt: TGCGCCAGCTGGCGGGGAGTACACACCACAGATACGCAGTATTTT
CDR3aa: CASWRGVHTTDTQYF
d_gene: NA
v_gene: TRBV10-2
abundance: many
j_gene: TRBJ2-3

CDR3nt: TGTGCCAGCGCACTAGCGGGTGGAGACGAGCAGTACTTC
CDR3aa: CASALAGGDEQYF
d_gene: TRBD2
v_gene: TRBV7-2
abundance: NA
j_gene: TRBJ2-7

CDR3nt: TGTGCCAGCAGCTTAGAGGGGGGGGGAAATGAGCAGTTCTTC
CDR3aa: CASSLEGGGNEQFF
d_gene: NA
v_gene: TRBV7-9
abundance: many
j_gene: TRBJ2-1

CDR3nt: TGTGCCAGCAGTCCCGAAGATCGTGGGGGTTCCACTGAAGCTTTCTTT
CDR3aa: CASSPEDRGGSTEAFF
d_gene: NA
v_gene: TRBV2
abundance: NA
j_gene: TRBJ1-1

CDR3nt: TGTGCCAGTAGTCAGGGGGGACTAGCGGGAGCCGCAGAGACCCAGTACTTC
CDR3aa: CASSQGGLAGAAETQYF
d_gene: TRBD2
v_gene: TRBV19
abundance: NA
j_gene: TRBJ2-5

CDR3nt: TGCGCCAGCAGCCAGCTACAGACAGCGAACTATGGCTACACCTTC
CDR3aa: CASSQLQTANYGYTF
d_gene: NA
v_gene: TRBV4-1
abundance: many
j_gene: TRBJ1-2

CDR3nt: TGTGCCAGCAGTCCCCGGACTAGCGGGAGGGAGCAGTACTTC
CDR3aa: CASSPRTSGREQYF
d_gene: TRBD2
v_gene: TRBV28
abundance: NA
j_gene: TRBJ2-7

CDR3nt: TGTGCCAGCAGCTCGAACGTTGGGGGGCGCGGTTCACCCCTCCACTTT
CDR3aa: CASSSNVGGRGSPLHF
d_gene: NA
v_gene: TRBV7-6
abundance: NA
j_gene: TRBJ1-6

CDR3nt: TGCGCCAGCAGCCAAGATGTGGGGGGGTGGGCAAATGAGCAGTTCTTC
CDR3aa: CASSQDVGGWANEQFF
d_gene: TRBD2
v_gene: TRBV4-3
abundance: many
j_gene: TRBJ2-1

CDR3nt: TGTGCCAGCAGCGAACTAGCGGGAGGGCCCTACGAGCAGTACTTC
CDR3aa: CASSELAGGPYEQYF
d_gene: TRBD2
v_gene: TRBV7-2
abundance: many
j_gene: TRBJ2-7

CDR3nt: TGTGCCAGCAGGTCCCGACAGGGGCTAACCTACGAGCAGTACTTC
CDR3aa: CASRSRQGLTYEQYF
d_gene: TRBD1
v_gene: TRBV19
abundance: once
j_gene: TRBJ2-7

CDR3nt: TGCAGCGTTGTTCGGATCGGTGGAAACACCATATATTTT
CDR3aa: CSVVRIGGNTIYF
d_gene: NA
v_gene: TRBV29-1
abundance: NA
j_gene: TRBJ1-3

CDR3nt: TGCAGTGCCCCGGCGCAGGGGGACTATGGCTACACCTTC
CDR3aa: CSAPAQGDYGYTF
d_gene: TRBD1
v_gene: TRBV20-1
abundance: many
j_gene: TRBJ1-2

CDR3nt: TGTGCCAGCAGCGTAGGGCCACCAGATACGCAGTATTTT
CDR3aa: CASSVGPPDTQYF
d_gene: NA
v_gene: TRBV9
abundance: NA
j_gene: TRBJ2-3

CDR3nt: TGTGCCACCAGCAGGGGACTTAATCAGCCCCAGCATTTT
CDR3aa: CATSRGLNQPQHF
d_gene: NA
v_gene: TRBV15
abundance: NA
j_gene: TRBJ1-5

CDR3nt: TGTGCCAGCAGCTTTTTGGTTAGTTCGCAACCACCGGAGCAGTTCTTC
CDR3aa: CASSFLVSSQPPEQFF
d_gene: NA
v_gene: TRBV7-8
abundance: once
j_gene: TRBJ2-1

CDR3nt: TGTGCCAGCAGCTCGGACAGCCCTGAAGCTTTCTTT
CDR3aa: CASSSDSPEAFF
d_gene: NA
v_gene: TRBV2
abundance: once
j_gene: TRBJ1-1

CDR3nt: TGTGCCAGCACGGGGGGTCCCTCCTACGAGCAGTACTTC
CDR3aa: CASTGGPSYEQYF
d_gene: TRBD2
v_gene: TRBV2
abundance: NA
j_gene: TRBJ2-7

CDR3nt: TGTGCCAGCAGTGAAATAGCGGGACAAAATGAAAAACTGTTTTTT
CDR3aa: CASSEIAGQNEKLFF
d_gene: NA
v_gene: TRBV2
abundance: NA
j_gene: TRBJ1-4

CDR3nt: TGTGCCAGCAGCCGAGGGAAGGGGGATTCACCCCTCCACTTT
CDR3aa: CASSRGKGDSPLHF
d_gene: NA
v_gene: TRBV6-5
abundance: NA
j_gene: TRBJ1-6

CDR3nt: TGTGCCACCCGGGACAGGGGGATCACCGGGGAGCTGTTTTTT
CDR3aa: CATRDRGITGELFF
d_gene: TRBD1
v_gene: TRBV19
abundance: NA
j_gene: TRBJ2-2

CDR3nt: TGTGCCATGGCAGGGGGGACCGGGGAGCTGTTTTTT
CDR3aa: CAMAGGTGELFF
d_gene: NA
v_gene: TRBV10-3
abundance: NA
j_gene: TRBJ2-2

CDR3nt: TGTGCCAGCACGGACAGGGGGCGGGATACGCAGTATTTT
CDR3aa: CASTDRGRDTQYF
d_gene: TRBD1
v_gene: TRBV7-9
abundance: NA
j_gene: TRBJ2-3

CDR3nt: TGTGCCAGTAGTACTACCACTAGCGGGGGGTACAATGAGCAGTTCTTC
CDR3aa: CASSTTTSGGYNEQFF
d_gene: TRBD2
v_gene: TRBV19
abundance: many
j_gene: TRBJ2-1

CDR3nt: TGCAGTGTCCCGGATCCGGGACTAGCGGCCTACAATGAGCAGTTCTTC
CDR3aa: CSVPDPGLAAYNEQFF
d_gene: TRBD2
v_gene: TRBV20-1
abundance: many
j_gene: TRBJ2-1

CDR3nt: TGCAGCGTTGAGGTTGGCGGACTAGTTGAGCAGTTCTTC
CDR3aa: CSVEVGGLVEQFF
d_gene: TRBD2
v_gene: TRBV29-1
abundance: NA
j_gene: TRBJ2-1

CDR3nt: TGTGCCAGCAGTTACGGGGCGGGAAACACCATATATTTT
CDR3aa: CASSYGAGNTIYF
d_gene: NA
v_gene: TRBV6-6
abundance: few
j_gene: TRBJ1-3

CDR3nt: TGTGCCTGCGAGGACAGGGGTTTCTCCTACGAGCAGTACTTC
CDR3aa: CACEDRGFSYEQYF
d_gene: TRBD1
v_gene: TRBV10-3
abundance: NA
j_gene: TRBJ2-7

CDR3nt: TGCGCCAGCAGTGACGTAGGATCTGGAAACACCATATATTTT
CDR3aa: CASSDVGSGNTIYF
d_gene: NA
v_gene: TRBV10-2
abundance: NA
j_gene: TRBJ1-3

CDR3nt: TGTGCCAGCAGCGACCGGGGACAGGGATTCACTGAAGCTTTCTTT
CDR3aa: CASSDRGQGFTEAFF
d_gene: TRBD1
v_gene: TRBV7-9
abundance: many
j_gene: TRBJ1-1

CDR3nt: TGTGCCACCAGTGAAGCCCCGGGACAGGGGGCGAGGGGAGGCTACACCTTC
CDR3aa: CATSEAPGQGARGGYTF
d_gene: TRBD1
v_gene: TRBV24-1
abundance: NA
j_gene: TRBJ1-2

CDR3nt: TGTGCCAGCAGCAGGGGCCCGAATGAAGCTTTCTTT
CDR3aa: CASSRGPNEAFF
d_gene: NA
v_gene: TRBV7-9
abundance: many
j_gene: TRBJ1-1

CDR3nt: TGTGCCAGCACCCTCTGGGCGTGGAAAGAGACCCAGTACTTC
CDR3aa: CASTLWAWKETQYF
d_gene: NA
v_gene: TRBV7-2
abundance: NA
j_gene: TRBJ2-5

CDR3nt: TGCAGTGCTGAATCACCGGGACAGGGGAGCGGCTACACCTTC
CDR3aa: CSAESPGQGSGYTF
d_gene: TRBD1
v_gene: TRBV20-1
abundance: NA
j_gene: TRBJ1-2

CDR3nt: TGCGCCAGCAGCTTGGACCGGGCCGGGACTACCACAGATACGCAGTATTTT
CDR3aa: CASSLDRAGTTTDTQYF
d_gene: TRBD2
v_gene: TRBV5-1
abundance: NA
j_gene: TRBJ2-3

CDR3nt: TGTGCCAGCAGAAATGGACAGACCTACGAGCAGTACTTC
CDR3aa: CASRNGQTYEQYF
d_gene: NA
v_gene: TRBV7-9
abundance: many
j_gene: TRBJ2-7

CDR3nt: TGTGCCAGCAGTCCCAGCGGGGGGAACACAGATACGCAGTATTTT
CDR3aa: CASSPSGGNTDTQYF
d_gene: TRBD2
v_gene: TRBV6-5
abundance: many
j_gene: TRBJ2-3

CDR3nt: TGTGCCAGCAGCGTCCGGGACAGGGGAATACCTGAAGCTTTCTTT
CDR3aa: CASSVRDRGIPEAFF
d_gene: TRBD1
v_gene: TRBV7-2
abundance: many
j_gene: TRBJ1-1

CDR3nt: TGTGCCAGCAGCCCAACTGTAGCGGGGGAATACAATGAGCAGTTCTTC
CDR3aa: CASSPTVAGEYNEQFF
d_gene: TRBD2
v_gene: TRBV7-9
abundance: NA
j_gene: TRBJ2-1

CDR3nt: TGCGCCAGCAGCCCAGGACGGCACCAAGAGACCCAGTACTTC
CDR3aa: CASSPGRHQETQYF
d_gene: NA
v_gene: TRBV5-1
abundance: many
j_gene: TRBJ2-5

CDR3nt: TGTGCCACCAGACAGGGAGGTAGCTCTGAAGCTTTCTTT
CDR3aa: CATRQGGSSEAFF
d_gene: NA
v_gene: TRBV24-1
abundance: NA
j_gene: TRBJ1-1

CDR3nt: TGTGCCACCAGGGGCAACGGCAGGAACACTGAAGCTTTCTTT
CDR3aa: CATRGNGRNTEAFF
d_gene: NA
v_gene: TRBV24-1
abundance: many
j_gene: TRBJ1-1